These 27 T cell receptor beta chains share one sample of origin, sequenced in a study of control samples from healthy donors and cancer patients (dated by TCRdb to the early 2020s). The library was built by means of the immunoSEQ multiplex PCR assay. The immuneACCESS repertoire file appears here via TCRdb, limited to in-frame rearrangements. These files lack a portion of the clones; in checked studies, under half of the deficit traces to unresolved V genes, and the cause of the others is not known. In this sample the table shows some 150,000 clones, 91% of which occur a single time. The biggest ten clones account for 1.5% of the sample. Specimen: blood. The origin of the receptors is a woman aged 25 to 39 in good health.

The J gene is TRBJ1-1, the V gene TRBV7-2, with 8 bases fitting TRBD1. Germline V gene data show CDR1 as SGHTA and CDR2 as FQGNSA. J was trimmed by 4 bases and V by 1 base; bases with no gene match: 2. The CDR3 has 14 amino acids. DNA of the CDR3: TGTGCCAGCAGCTTAGACAGGGGGATCACTGAAGCTTTCTTT. This translates into CASSLDRGITEAFF.

This clone was detected once. The chain has TRBV6-4 and TRBJ2-3; TRBD1 or TRBD2 may be the D gene (5 bases each). The CDR3 length is 15 residues. V lost 4 bases to trimming and J lost 0 bases, with 11 bases between them. Germline CDR1 MRHNA, CDR2 SNTAGT. This CDR3 is CASSVRGFSTDTQYF. The CDR3, as DNA: TGTGCCAGCAGTGTCCGGGGCTTTAGCACAGATACGCAGTATTTT.

The chain carries TRBV27 and TRBJ1-6, with 9 bases identical to TRBD1. Germline V gene sequence: CDR1 MNHEY, CDR2 SMNVEV (reference sequence). V dropped 3 bases and J dropped 7; count of bases not matched to a gene: 4. The CDR3 loop spans 15 amino acids. For the CDR3, the DNA is TGTGCCAGCAGTTTGACACAGGGGGCGAATTCACCCCTCCACTTT. It yields the protein CASSLTQGANSPLHF.

The rearrangement links TRBV5-1 to TRBJ1-3; 11 bases fit TRBD1. The J segment lost 6 bases and the V segment lost 3 bases, leaving 2 bases of the junction unmatched. Germline V CDR1 and CDR2: SGHRS, YFSETQ. This CDR3 spans 14 amino acids. DNA for the CDR3: TGCGCCAGCAGCTGGACAGGGGGCGAAAACACCATATATTTT. Its protein product is CASSWTGGENTIYF.

The J gene is TRBJ2-1, the V gene TRBV6-2 or TRBV6-3; TRBD2 matches at 10 bases. The CDR3 totals 15 residues. Germline V gene data show CDR1 as MNHEY and CDR2 as SVGEGT. With 3 bases clipped from V and 2 bases from J, the junction kept 1 base outside the gene matches. This CDR3 is CASSYTSGTYNEQFF. The CDR3 DNA reads TGTGCCAGCAGTTATACTAGCGGGACCTACAATGAGCAGTTCTTC.

The chain uses TRBV7-8 and TRBJ2-1; possibly TRBD2 for D (5 bases). There are 16 residues in the CDR3. Germline loops: CDR1 SGHVS, CDR2 FQNEAQ. V lost 1 base and J lost 0, with 10 bases in between. Here the CDR3 DNA reads TGTGCCAGCAGCTTAGGCGGAGACTACTCCTACAATGAGCAGTTCTTC. Residues: CASSLGGDYSYNEQFF.

The chain employs TRBV4-2 and TRBJ1-6; 8 bases agree with TRBD1. Looked up from germline, CDR1 is LGHNA and CDR2 is YNFKEQ. This CDR3 comprises 16 residues. With V trimmed by 1 base and J by 7 bases, 6 bases remained unmatched. CDR3 bases: TGTGCCAGCAGCCAAGCTAGGGGACAGGCCAATTCACCCCTCCACTTT. Translated: CASSQARGQANSPLHF.

This chain joins TRBV5-1 and TRBJ2-7; 12 bases line up with TRBD1. CDR1 and CDR2 (germline): SGHRS, YFSETQ. The CDR3 is made up of 15 amino acids. Trimming cost V 0 bases and J 4 bases; bases outside gene matches: 2. For the CDR3, the DNA is TGCGCCAGCAGCTTGGGGGACAGGGGGCCGTACGAGCAGTACTTC. Translation: CASSLGDRGPYEQYF.

The chain employs TRBV6-5 and TRBJ1-3, with TRBD1 as a possible D gene (6 bases). Germline V CDR1 and CDR2: MNHEY, SVGAGI. CDR3 length: 15 amino acids. V gave up 2 bases and J gave up 1 base, with 9 bases separating them. The CDR3 DNA follows: TGTGCCAGCAGTTACCTTCAGGGGTCTGGAAACACCATATATTTT. Translating gives CASSYLQGSGNTIYF.

J is TRBJ1-4 and V is TRBV18; D unresolved. The germline V and J ends were trimmed by 2 bases and 6 bases, with 7 bases remaining between them. The CDR3 runs 13 residues. Germline V lookup: CDR1 KGHSH, CDR2 LQKENI. In DNA, the CDR3 is TGTGCCAGCTCACCAGGGGTTGATGAAAAACTGTTTTTT. Protein: CASSPGVDEKLFF. Based on the CDR3 plus reference TRBV18 and TRBJ1-4, the full variable domain is NAGVMQNPRHLVRRRGQEARLRCSPMKGHSHVYWYRQLPEEGLKFMVYLQKENIIDESGMPKERFSAEFPKEGPSILRIQQVVRGDSAAYFCASSPGVDEKLFFGSGTQLSVL.

This clone was seen more than once but under ten times. The genes are TRBV11-2 and TRBJ2-5; no definite D call. The germline V and J ends were trimmed by 5 bases and 1 base, with 11 bases remaining between them. The CDR3 is made up of 14 amino acids. CDR1 is SGHAT, CDR2 FQNNGV, per germline. The CDR3 region is CASSRQQGQETQYF. CDR3 coding DNA: TGTGCCAGCAGCCGACAACAAGGCCAAGAGACCCAGTACTTC. The complete variable domain, with remaining parts taken from reference TRBV11-2 and TRBJ2-5, reads EAGVAQSPRYKIIEKRQSVAFWCNPISGHATLYWYQQILGQGPKLLIQFQNNGVVDDSQLPKDRFSAERLKGVDSTLKIQPAKLEDSAVYLCASSRQQGQETQYFGPGTRLLVL.

J is TRBJ2-1 and V is TRBV7-9; D perhaps matches TRBD1 (6 bases). The germline V gene has CDR1 SEHNR and CDR2 FQNEAQ (reference sequence). Trimming took off 2 bases at V and 1 base at J, with 12 bases between the two ends. This CDR3 has 16 amino acids. The CDR3 DNA sequence: TGTGCCAGCAGCTTATTGGGCAGGGGTTCCTACAATGAGCAGTTCTTC. This sequence encodes CASSLLGRGSYNEQFF.

This clone was seen only a few times. The CDR3 region is CASDRGTGYEQYF. In DNA form, the CDR3 reads TGTGCCAGCGATCGGGGAACCGGGTACGAGCAGTACTTC. The gene calls are TRBV6-5 and TRBJ2-7, with D possibly matching TRBD2 (5 bases). Germline V gives CDR1 MNHEY, CDR2 SVGAGI. V was cut by 8 bases and J by 4 bases, with 15 bases left in between. The CDR3 loop spans 13 amino acids.

The V gene is TRBV2, the J gene TRBJ2-3; 11 bases align to TRBD2. The CDR3 runs 16 residues. V shed 6 bases, J shed 5 bases, and the junction held 10 bases outside the gene matches. CDR1 and CDR2 from the germline V gene are SNHLY and FYNNEI. The CDR3 sequence is CASRPTSGSSVDTQYF. The CDR3 nucleotides read TGTGCCAGCAGGCCAACTAGCGGGAGCTCGGTAGATACGCAGTATTTT.

V is TRBV9 and J is TRBJ2-7; 14 positions agree with TRBD2. In germline, CDR1 is SGDLS, CDR2 YYNGEE. J was trimmed by 5 bases and V by 4 bases; bases with no gene match: 11. The CDR3 contains 17 residues. Written as DNA, the CDR3 is TGTGCCAGCAGCCCGGTGGGGGGGACTAGCGGGAGCGACGAGCAGTACTTC. It translates to CASSPVGGTSGSDEQYF.

The rearrangement uses TRBV28 and TRBJ2-7; weak D call: TRBD1 (6 bases). The CDR3 sequence is 13 residues long. Trimming shortened V by 4 bases and J by 2 bases, and 9 bases separated the two germline ends. CDR1 is MDHEN and CDR2 is SYDVKM in the germline V gene. The CDR3 protein is CASSSQGTYEQYF. CDR3 sequence (DNA): TGTGCCAGCAGTTCCCAGGGGACCTACGAGCAGTACTTC.

The gene calls are TRBV11-3 and TRBJ2-2, with D uncertain. The CDR3 consists of 13 residues. V was pared by 3 bases and J by 2 bases, with 4 bases between. Looked up from germline, CDR1 is SGHNT and CDR2 is YENEEA. CDR3 in amino acids: CASSFENTGELFF. CDR3 sequence (DNA): TGTGCCAGCAGCTTCGAAAACACCGGGGAGCTGTTTTTT.

The CDR3 sequence: CASTRAGVSGELFF. CDR3 bases: TGTGCCAGCACCCGAGCGGGTGTGTCCGGGGAGCTGTTTTTT. This rearrangement joins TRBV2 to TRBJ2-2; perhaps TRBD2 as D (6 bases). The CDR3 totals 14 residues. Germline V CDR1 and CDR2: SNHLY, FYNNEI. Trimming took off 7 bases at V and 6 bases at J, with 15 bases between the two ends.

The chain links TRBV13 to TRBJ1-1; 9 bases fit TRBD1. V was pared by 4 bases and J by 1 base, with 7 bases of the junction left unmatched. Germline CDR1 PRHDT, CDR2 FYEKMQ (reference sequence). This CDR3 has 16 amino acids. The CDR3 DNA sequence: TGTGCCAGCAGCTCATACAGGGGGCTGGGGAACACTGAAGCTTTCTTT. This gives the protein CASSSYRGLGNTEAFF. Looking up the rest from reference TRBV13 and TRBJ1-1 gives the full variable domain: AAGVIQSPRHLIKEKRETATLKCYPIPRHDTVYWYQQGPGQDPQFLISFYEKMQSDKGSIPDRFSAQQFSDYHSELNMSSLELGDSALYFCASSSYRGLGNTEAFFGQGTRLTVV.

This clone has a single count. The rearrangement joins TRBV3-1 (or the pseudogene TRBV3-2) to TRBJ2-5, with D perhaps assigned TRBD1 or TRBD2 (6 bases each). Germline V gene sequence: CDR1 LGHDT, CDR2 YNNKEL (reference sequence). The CDR3 runs 14 residues. With 6 bases removed from V and 6 bases from J, the gap between germline ends came to 17 bases. DNA of the CDR3: TGTGCCAGCAGGAACGGGGGCGAAGGAAAGACCCAGTACTTC. Amino acid sequence: CASRNGGEGKTQYF.

The chain carries TRBV5-1 and TRBJ1-1; 7 bases align to TRBD1. The germline CDR1 and CDR2 sequences are SGHRS and YFSETQ. The J segment lost 0 bases and the V segment lost 0 bases, leaving 2 bases of the junction unmatched. This CDR3 is built from 15 residues. The CDR3 nucleotides are TGCGCCAGCAGCTTGGAGGGGGCCGTGAACACTGAAGCTTTCTTT. Translation gives CASSLEGAVNTEAFF.

The V call is TRBV28, the J call TRBJ1-3; D remains unclear. The V end lost 6 bases, the J end lost 0 bases, and 9 bases lay between the germline ends. The germline V gene encodes CDR1 MDHEN and CDR2 SYDVKM. The length of the CDR3 is 14 residues. CDR3 residues: CASRLTNSGNTIYF. CDR3 sequence (DNA): TGTGCCAGCAGGTTGACAAACTCTGGAAACACCATATATTTT. The complete variable domain, with remaining parts taken from reference TRBV28 and TRBJ1-3, reads DVKVTQSSRYLVKRTGEKVFLECVQDMDHENMFWYRQDPGLGLRLIYFSYDVKMKEKGDIPEGYSVSREKKERFSLILESASTNQTSMYLCASRLTNSGNTIYFGEGSWLTVV.

This clone was found a few times. This chain uses TRBV7-3 with TRBJ2-1, with 8 bases matching TRBD2. This CDR3 is built from 13 residues. With V trimmed by 2 bases and J by 7 bases, 1 base remained unmatched. Germline V gene lookup returns CDR1 SGHTA and CDR2 FQGTGA. CDR3 sequence reads: CASSLAGGNEQFF. The DNA for the CDR3 is TGTGCCAGCAGCTTAGCGGGAGGTAATGAGCAGTTCTTC.

The chain carries TRBV6-5 and TRBJ1-3; 8 bases are a match to TRBD1. The V gene's germline CDR1 is MNHEY and CDR2 SVGAGI. V lost 7 bases to trimming and J lost 4 bases; unmatched junction nucleotides: 3. This CDR3 region has 13 residues. This CDR3 reads CASTQGAGNTIYF. CDR3 coding DNA: TGTGCCAGCACCCAGGGGGCAGGAAACACCATATATTTT.

The V call is TRBV27, the J call TRBJ2-1, with TRBD2 as a possible D gene (6 bases). CDR1 is MNHEY, CDR2 SMNVEV, per germline (reference sequence). V was cut by 3 bases and J by 7 bases, with 10 bases left in between. The CDR3 extends over 13 amino acids. Here the CDR3 reads CASSLWGRNEQFF. The CDR3 nucleotides read TGTGCCAGCAGTTTGTGGGGGAGGAATGAGCAGTTCTTC.

This chain links TRBV7-2 with TRBJ1-1; D perhaps matches TRBD1 (6 bases). V lost 1 base to trimming and J lost 5 bases, with 14 bases between them. Germline-derived CDR1 and CDR2 are SGHTA and FQGNSA. CDR3 length: 15 amino acids. The CDR3 sequence is CASSLGGRGQTEAFF. The CDR3, as DNA: TGTGCCAGCAGCTTAGGGGGCAGGGGTCAAACTGAAGCTTTCTTT.

This clone was observed a single time. The rearrangement joins TRBV2 to TRBJ2-3, with TRBD2 identical over 11 bases. This CDR3 has 15 residues. V gave up 4 bases and J gave up 2 bases; unmatched junction bases: 2. Germline CDR1 SNHLY, CDR2 FYNNEI. This chain's CDR3 is CASSGLAGPTDTQYF. CDR3 sequence (DNA): TGTGCCAGCAGTGGACTAGCGGGGCCCACAGATACGCAGTATTTT.